Below are 23 T cell receptor beta chains sequenced from a single sample in a study of cytomegalovirus exposure and HLA in healthy donors. The PCR contained 60 Vbeta and 13 Jbeta primers. Profiled with immunoSEQ multiplex PCR; TCRdb holds only in-frame clones, not every one. The sample consists of around 120,000 clones, about 10% of them appearing once. The sequencing sample was made of PBMCs. These receptors were taken from a man younger than 45 in good health and CMV-seronegative.

This clone was counted a few times. The chain uses TRBV10-2 and TRBJ2-1, with TRBD2 identical over 7 bases. Germline values: CDR1 WSHSY, CDR2 SAAADI. CDR3 length: 14 residues. The J segment lost 4 bases and the V segment lost 3 bases, leaving 3 bases of the junction unmatched. Written as DNA, the CDR3 is TGCGCCAGCAGTGATCTAGCGGAATACAATGAGCAGTTCTTC. Translated, it gives CASSDLAEYNEQFF.

A remark on this clone: The junction does not match germline at one end; this may be a read error. This chain links TRBV7-7 with TRBJ2-1, with TRBD2 identical over 9 bases. CDR3 length: 13 amino acids. In germline, CDR1 is SSHAT, CDR2 FNYEAQ (reference sequence). CDR3 nucleotide sequence: TGTGCTAGCAGCTATAGCGGGGGTCTTGAGCAGTTCTTC. Its translation is CASSYSGGLEQFF.

This clone was counted between two and nine times. The chain recombines TRBV5-1 with TRBJ2-3; the match to TRBD2 covers 7 bases. The CDR3 has 16 amino acids. CDR1 is SGHRS and CDR2 is YFSETQ in the germline V gene. The trim removed 1 base at V and 0 bases at J, leaving 5 bases unmatched. In DNA, the CDR3 is TGCGCCAGCAGCTTGAATGGAGCGGGGAGCACAGATACGCAGTATTTT. This sequence encodes CASSLNGAGSTDTQYF.

This sequence joins TRBV27 and TRBJ1-1; TRBD1 might be the D (5 bases). Trimming pared 3 bases from V and 10 bases from J, leaving 18 bases between. The CDR3 is made up of 14 amino acids. Germline-derived CDR1 and CDR2 are MNHEY and SMNVEV (reference sequence). CDR3: CASSLGPQRGTAFF. For the CDR3, the DNA is TGTGCCAGCAGTTTGGGGCCTCAAAGGGGTACAGCTTTCTTT.

The V call is TRBV6-5, the J call TRBJ1-1; D is ambiguous. The germline CDR1 and CDR2 sequences are MNHEY and SVGAGI. The CDR3 sequence is 11 residues long. V dropped 8 bases and J dropped 6 bases, with 10 bases sitting between them. The CDR3 region is CASGPGPEAFF. For the CDR3, the DNA is TGTGCCAGCGGGCCTGGCCCTGAAGCTTTCTTT.

The chain employs TRBV20-1 and TRBJ2-5; a possible D gene is TRBD1 (6 bases). The CDR3 is made up of 11 amino acids. V shed 3 bases and J shed 4 bases, with 6 bases lying between them. The V gene's germline CDR1 is DFQATT and CDR2 SNEGSKA (reference sequence). This chain's CDR3 is CSARTGETQYF. The CDR3 DNA reads as TGCAGTGCTAGGACAGGAGAGACCCAGTACTTC.

This clone was seen a handful of times. The chain uses TRBV7-2 and TRBJ1-4; possible D gene TRBD1, 5 bases. The germline V gene encodes CDR1 SGHTA and CDR2 FQGNSA. This CDR3 region has 15 residues. V was clipped by 1 base and J by 8 bases, with 14 bases between them. This chain's CDR3 is CASSLVYGTQEKLFF. The CDR3 coding sequence is TGTGCCAGCAGCTTAGTGTATGGGACTCAGGAAAAACTGTTTTTT. The entire variable domain, with the rest obtained from reference TRBV7-2 and TRBJ1-4, is as follows: GAGVSQSPSNKVTEKGKDVELRCDPISGHTALYWYRQSLGQGLEFLIYFQGNSAPDKSGLPSDRFSAERTGGSVSTLTIQRTQQEDSAVYLCASSLVYGTQEKLFFGSGTQLSVL.

This clone was detected only a few times. V usage is TRBV5-1 and J usage is TRBJ2-1, with TRBD2 matching 12 bases. This CDR3 is built from 17 residues. J lost 6 bases, V lost 1 base, and 8 bases had no gene match. Germline V gene sequence: CDR1 SGHRS, CDR2 YFSETQ. CDR3 sequence: CASSLSLAGGPGNEQFF. The CDR3, as DNA: TGCGCCAGCAGCTTGTCGCTAGCGGGAGGGCCGGGCAATGAGCAGTTCTTC.

The chain couples TRBV19 to TRBJ1-5; 7 bases are a match to TRBD1. Trimming cost V 3 bases and J 3 bases; bases outside gene matches: 11. The CDR3 has 17 amino acids. CDR1 and CDR2 from the germline V gene are LNHDA and SQIVND (reference sequence). The CDR3 is CASSIRGDSGPNQPQHF. The CDR3 DNA reads as TGTGCCAGTAGTATTAGAGGGGACAGTGGGCCCAATCAGCCCCAGCATTTT.

This clone was found a few times. The gene calls are TRBV7-2 and TRBJ1-3, with 8 bases fitting TRBD1. The CDR3 totals 15 residues. Trimming at V came to 5 bases and at J to 3 bases, leaving 6 bases not matched to a gene. From germline, CDR1 is SGHTA and CDR2 FQGNSA. CDR3 sequence: CASSLQGVYGNTIYF. The DNA of the CDR3 is TGTGCCAGCAGCCTACAGGGGGTATATGGAAACACCATATATTTT.

This rearrangement joins TRBV5-5 to TRBJ1-5; 7 bases match TRBD1. The length of the CDR3 is 14 residues. Germline-derived CDR1 and CDR2 are SGHKS and YYEKEE (reference sequence). V shed 4 bases, J shed 3 bases, and the junction held 4 bases outside the gene matches. CDR3 sequence: CASSPGQLNQPQHF. DNA for the CDR3: TGTGCCAGCAGCCCGGGACAGCTCAATCAGCCCCAGCATTTT.

The chain recombines TRBV5-1 with TRBJ2-7; D is possibly TRBD2 (6 bases). Trimming took off 3 bases at V and 2 bases at J, with 18 bases between the two ends. There are 16 residues in the CDR3. Germline assignment: CDR1 SGHRS and CDR2 YFSETQ. The CDR3 protein is CASSWAPGGIAYEQYF. In DNA, the CDR3 is TGCGCCAGCAGCTGGGCGCCCGGAGGGATCGCCTACGAGCAGTACTTC.

The CDR3 nucleotides read TGTGCCATCAGCGGAGCCACAGGGCGATCCTACGAGCAGTACTTC. Protein sequence: CAISGATGRSYEQYF. The rearrangement links TRBV10-3 to TRBJ2-7; possible D gene TRBD1, 6 bases. Germline V gene lookup returns CDR1 ENHRY and CDR2 SYGVKD. V was trimmed by 6 bases and J by 1 base, leaving 16 bases between them. The CDR3 is 15 amino acids.

The chain uses TRBV5-1 and TRBJ1-2; D is possibly TRBD1 (6 bases). CDR3 length equals 14 residues. The V end was cut by 5 bases, the J end by 8 bases, with 19 bases between. The germline V gene encodes CDR1 SGHRS and CDR2 YFSETQ. The CDR3 DNA is TGCGCCAGCAGAGGTCGGGGGGCGCAGGGAGGCTACACCTTC. Translation gives CASRGRGAQGGYTF.

This clone was detected only a few times. The V and J genes are TRBV19 and TRBJ2-7; D gene ambiguous. This CDR3 is built from 15 residues. From germline, CDR1 is LNHDA and CDR2 SQIVND (reference sequence). V lost 3 bases to trimming and J lost 5 bases, with 17 bases between them. The CDR3 region is CASSMRLQTLNEQYF. The CDR3 DNA is TGTGCCAGTAGTATGCGATTACAGACGCTCAACGAGCAGTACTTC.

V is TRBV2 and J is TRBJ2-2; 14 bases agree with TRBD2. This CDR3 comprises 15 residues. In germline, CDR1 is SNHLY, CDR2 FYNNEI. With V trimmed by 7 bases and J by 5 bases, 3 bases remained unmatched. The CDR3 loop reads CASTGLAGGTGELFF. CDR3 DNA: TGTGCCAGCACAGGACTAGCGGGAGGAACCGGGGAGCTGTTTTTT.

CDR3 nucleotides: TGTGCCAGCAGTCTAGGACGGGGAAATCAGCCCCAGCATTTT. The encoded protein is CASSLGRGNQPQHF. V and J are TRBV27 and TRBJ1-5; no clear D gene. The V gene's germline CDR1 is MNHEY and CDR2 SMNVEV (reference sequence). This CDR3 contains 14 residues. Between the trimmed V and J ends, which lost 5 bases and 4 bases, there was a span of 12 bases.

By proportion, this clone is medium-sized (0.01 to 0.1%). The V call is TRBV6-4, the J call TRBJ1-2; TRBD1 aligns across 8 bases. Germline loops: CDR1 MRHNA, CDR2 SNTAGT. Losses at the gene ends were 0 bases for V and 6 bases for J; bases not matched to a gene: 0. The CDR3 runs to 13 residues. CDR3 DNA sequence: TGTGCCAGCAGTGACTCGACAGGGGATGGCTACACCTTC. Its protein is CASSDSTGDGYTF.

This clone was seen more than once but under ten times. The genes are TRBV6-5 and TRBJ1-2, with a tentative D call TRBD1 (5 bases). There are 16 residues in the CDR3. Trimming pared 0 bases from V and 1 base from J, leaving 12 bases between. CDR1 is MNHEY, CDR2 SVGAGI, per germline. DNA of the CDR3: TGTGCCAGCAGTTACTCTGCGGGGGTTCTTAACTATGGCTACACCTTC. Encoded protein: CASSYSAGVLNYGYTF.

This clone has a count of ten or more. This sequence joins TRBV5-1 and TRBJ2-3, with 8 bases that match TRBD1. Trimming removed 2 bases from V and 4 bases from J; junction bases left unmatched: 9. Germline V lookup: CDR1 SGHRS, CDR2 YFSETQ. The CDR3 has 16 amino acids. CDR3: CASSFGQGQKADTQYF. CDR3 bases: TGCGCCAGCAGCTTCGGACAGGGACAAAAGGCAGATACGCAGTATTTT.

The rearrangement links TRBV7-9 to TRBJ2-3, with D maybe TRBD1 (6 bases). V was shortened by 1 base and J by 6 bases, with 8 bases between the two germline ends. Germline V gene lookup returns CDR1 SEHNR and CDR2 FQNEAQ (reference sequence). There are 13 residues in the CDR3. The CDR3 loop reads CASSLEQGDTQYF. CDR3 sequence (DNA): TGTGCCAGCAGCTTAGAACAGGGTGATACGCAGTATTTT.

The chain has TRBV11-2 and TRBJ1-4; TRBD1 might be the D (5 bases). This CDR3 region has 14 residues. V lost 2 bases and J 11 bases, leaving 15 bases between the germline ends. The V gene's germline CDR1 is SGHAT and CDR2 FQNNGV. This CDR3 reads CASSLRDRATKLFF. DNA for the CDR3: TGTGCCAGCAGCTTAAGAGACAGAGCGACGAAACTGTTTTTT.

The gene calls are TRBV4-2 and TRBJ2-7, with TRBD2 as a possible D gene (6 bases). Germline loops: CDR1 LGHNA, CDR2 YNFKEQ. V was trimmed by 4 bases and J by 4 bases, leaving 23 bases between them. The CDR3 length is 17 residues. CDR3 DNA sequence: TGTGCCAGCAGCCCGCGGGCCCTCGGGAGAGACTCGTACGAGCAGTACTTC. Translating gives CASSPRALGRDSYEQYF.